The sequence of this T cell receptor beta chain was determined in a study of blood T cell repertoires in COVID-19. The germline gives CDR1 MDHEN, CDR2 SYDVKM. The CDR3 contains 15 residues. The V end was cut by 6 bases, the J end by 0 bases, with 15 bases between. The data were produced by immunoSEQ multiplex PCR, yet TCRdb's version contains in-frame clones alone and is incomplete. In the table there are approximately 390,000 clones, around 90% of which are singletons. This chain uses TRBV28 with TRBJ2-7, with D unclear. The source is a man between 18 and 29 years old with active or convalescent COVID-19. The sequenced sample was peripheral blood. The CDR3 bases are TGTGCCAGCAGACCTACCGACGGCGGCTCCTACGAGCAGTACTTC. It is translated as CASRPTDGGSYEQYF.